These T cell receptor beta chains were read from a single sample in a study of vaccination effects on CD4 cells after COVID-19. Their specific antigens are unknown. Produced via immunoSEQ multiplex PCR; TCRdb's table is partial and in-frame only. The table has around 50,000 clones, just over 70% seen once. The source was CD4+ T cells from PBMCs cultured without peptide, collected after COVID-19 vaccination. These receptors originate from a human donor who received a COVID-19 vaccine. Both conserved end residues are part of each CDR3. A D gene is named only where the DNA matches it firmly. Clone size is not always given. Where it is, it says once, few, many or a class for expanded clones.

j_gene | d_gene | abundance | v_gene | CDR3aa | CDR3nt
TRBJ2-6 | NA | NA | TRBV21-1 | CASSKVPGDSGANVLTF | TGTGCCAGCAGCAAAGTTCCAGGGGACTCTGGGGCCAACGTCCTGACTTTC
TRBJ2-7 | TRBD2 | few | TRBV6-4 | CASSDGLAGDEQYF | TGTGCCAGCAGTGACGGACTAGCGGGAGACGAGCAGTACTTC
TRBJ2-1 | TRBD2 | NA | TRBV27 | CASRGLEFFTTLNNEQFF | TGTGCCAGCAGGGGACTAGAATTTTTCACAACTCTTAACAATGAGCAGTTCTTC
TRBJ2-3 | TRBD2 | few | TRBV19 | CASSTAGLPTDTQYF | TGTGCCAGTAGTACAGCGGGACTACCCACAGATACGCAGTATTTT
TRBJ2-3 | NA | NA | TRBV3-1/TRBV3-2 | CASSQVWAGADTQYF | TGTGCCAGCAGCCAAGTGTGGGCCGGGGCGGATACGCAGTATTTT
TRBJ2-2 | NA | once | TRBV2 | CASSEGRRSNTGELFF | TGTGCCAGCAGTGAAGGCCGACGGTCGAACACCGGGGAGCTGTTTTTT
TRBJ1-2 | NA | few | TRBV25-1 | CASTGPRGDGYYGYTF | TGTGCCAGCACCGGGCCGAGGGGGGATGGGTACTATGGCTACACCTTC
TRBJ1-2 | NA | NA | TRBV10-2 | CASRTDSYGYTF | TGCGCCAGCAGAACGGACAGCTATGGCTACACCTTC
TRBJ2-5 | TRBD2 | NA | TRBV4-1 | CASSQSATSGGRAQYF | TGCGCCAGCAGCCAGTCGGCGACTAGCGGGGGAAGAGCCCAGTACTTC
TRBJ1-4 | NA | NA | TRBV2 | CASRIPTTNEKLFF | TGTGCCAGCAGGATACCAACAACTAATGAAAAACTGTTTTTT
TRBJ2-7 | NA | few | TRBV19 | CASSTAAGAYEQYF | TGTGCCAGTAGCACCGCGGCAGGGGCCTACGAGCAGTACTTC
TRBJ1-2 | NA | NA | TRBV25-1 | CASKGYRGYGYTF | TGTGCCAGCAAGGGATATCGGGGCTATGGCTACACCTTC
TRBJ1-1 | NA | NA | TRBV2 | CASRGTWATEAFF | TGTGCCAGCAGGGGGACATGGGCAACTGAAGCTTTCTTT
TRBJ1-3 | NA | NA | TRBV5-5 | CASSLVGQLSGNTIYF | TGTGCCAGCAGCTTGGTTGGACAGCTCTCTGGAAACACCATATATTTT
TRBJ2-3 | NA | few | TRBV18 | CASSPRTRTDTQYF | TGTGCCAGCTCACCACGGACCCGCACAGATACGCAGTATTTT
TRBJ1-1 | NA | NA | TRBV27 | CASSFLLNTEAFF | TGTGCCAGCAGTTTTCTGCTGAACACTGAAGCTTTCTTT
TRBJ2-2 | NA | NA | TRBV10-3 | CAISEARNTGELFF | TGTGCCATCAGCGAGGCCCGGAACACCGGGGAGCTGTTTTTT
TRBJ2-5 | TRBD2 | once | TRBV11-1 | CASSLVGLAEETQYF | TGTGCCAGCAGCTTAGTCGGTCTAGCGGAAGAGACCCAGTACTTC
TRBJ2-1 | NA | few | TRBV4-1 | CASSQGRAASYNEQFF | TGCGCCAGCAGCCAAGGACGCGCCGCCTCCTACAATGAGCAGTTCTTC
TRBJ1-5 | NA | NA | TRBV3-1/TRBV3-2 | CASSASRDQPQHF | TGTGCCAGCAGCGCGAGCCGGGATCAGCCCCAGCATTTT
TRBJ1-5 | NA | NA | TRBV10-3 | CAIRGDSNQPQHF | TGTGCCATCAGGGGGGATAGCAATCAGCCCCAGCATTTT
TRBJ2-5 | TRBD2 | once | TRBV2 | CARGGETQYF | TGTGCCCGCGGGGGAGAGACCCAGTACTTC
TRBJ2-7 | NA | NA | TRBV15 | CATSAGQISYEQYF | TGTGCCACCAGCGCGGGACAGATTTCCTACGAGCAGTACTTC